Below are 5 T cell receptor beta chains sequenced from a single sample in a study of shared clonotypes between healthy human individuals. Some clones are missing from TCRdb's copy, which holds only in-frame ones; the method was immunoSEQ multiplex PCR. The sample yields 2 million to 3 million clones, 80% to 95% seen once. The sample comprised naive CD4+ T cells from PBMCs. Subset denoted: CD45RA+ positively selected. These receptors came from a man younger than 30 in good health. Some clones in this sample may be carry-over from other donors' samples.

This chain connects TRBV6-1 to TRBJ2-5; 8 bases agree with TRBD1. The CDR3 covers 16 residues. V shed 3 bases and J 5 bases; nucleotides not matched to a gene: 11. The germline V gene has CDR1 MNHNS and CDR2 SASEGT. CDR3 DNA: TGTGCCAGCAGTGATAGGGCCCGAGACAGGGGCGAGACCCAGTACTTC. It codes for CASSDRARDRGETQYF.

This chain connects TRBV2 to TRBJ1-2; 7 bases line up with TRBD1. The junction had 6 bases not matched to a gene; V was cut back by 6 bases and J by 2 bases. The length of the CDR3 is 14 residues. Germline V gene data show CDR1 as SNHLY and CDR2 as FYNNEI. CDR3 nucleotides: TGTGCCAGCAGCTTAGACAGGGTCAACTATGGCTACACCTTC. This encodes CASSLDRVNYGYTF.

CDR3 sequence (DNA): TGTGCCATCAGTGTTCTCGGAGGCGGCTACGAGCAGTACTTC. It yields the protein CAISVLGGGYEQYF. V is TRBV10-3 and J is TRBJ2-7; D is possibly TRBD2 (5 bases). CDR3 length: 14 amino acids. The V gene lost 4 bases and the J gene lost 3 bases, with 13 bases spanning the gap. The germline V gene encodes CDR1 ENHRY and CDR2 SYGVKD.

The rearrangement uses TRBV6-5 and TRBJ1-1; D gene ambiguous. The CDR3 loop spans 14 amino acids. The V gene lost 4 bases and the J gene lost 5 bases, with 14 bases spanning the gap. The germline gives CDR1 MNHEY, CDR2 SVGAGI. The CDR3 bases are TGTGCCAGCAGTTCCCCCGTCCTCAGGACTGAAGCTTTCTTT. Translated, it gives CASSSPVLRTEAFF.

V is TRBV5-4 and J is TRBJ1-4; 8 nucleotides agree with TRBD1. Per the germline V gene, CDR1 is SGHNT and CDR2 is YYREEE (reference sequence). The CDR3 runs 16 residues. Unmatched junction bases numbered 12, after V lost 6 bases and J lost 5 bases. The CDR3 region has the DNA TGTGCCAGCACCCCAGGGGGCGCAGGACGGAATGAAAAACTGTTTTTT. Translated, it gives CASTPGGAGRNEKLFF.